This T cell receptor (beta chain) was recorded in a study of blood T cell repertoires in COVID-19. Across the whole study: Acute and convalescent COVID-19 specimens originated in the United States, Italy and Spain. Sources were T cells, B-cell-depleted T cells, or PBMCs; the material itself was cDNA or gDNA.

In the authors' methods: Quantification of nucleated cells was approximated via reference gene primer amplification. The repertoire was sequenced with immunoSEQ multiplex PCR; TCRdb's copy has only in-frame clones and lacks some. V, J and clone size are taken as reported in that table, and D and trimming were inferred from the DNA itself. The sample has fewer than 300,000 clones, 84% seen once; the top ten hold about 9.1%. Germline V CDR1 and CDR2: SGHRS, YFSETQ. This CDR3 has 16 residues. V was trimmed by 4 bases and J by 0 bases, leaving 16 bases between them. Sample: peripheral blood. The chain is built from TRBV5-1 and TRBJ1-1, with D tentatively TRBD1 (6 bases). The source of this sequence is a human donor in a cohort sampled during active COVID-19. The CDR3 sequence is CASSVSQGSLNTEAFF. The CDR3, as DNA: TGCGCCAGCAGCGTGAGTCAGGGGTCCTTGAACACTGAAGCTTTCTTT.